The sample holds a few counts of the clone carrying this TCR beta chain. Its antigen remains unknown. Other DNA variants within this sample encode the same CDR3. This sample was taken from a study of beta chain features in type 1 diabetes. Study-wide findings and caveats: Naive, central memory and regulatory TCRB repertoires appeared more similar among patients than healthy donors. All four CD4+ subsets of Type 1 diabetes patients contained TCRB CDR3s that were moderately but significantly shorter.

Looked up from germline, CDR1 is SNHLY and CDR2 is FYNNEI. The V and J ends lost 3 bases and 0 bases respectively, with 5 bases between them. The CDR3 sequence is 13 residues long. Of the isolated RNA, all was reverse transcribed, and so the sequenced material was expressed TCRB transcripts. TCRdb's copy holds only in-frame clones and misses some; the assay was immunoSEQ multiplex PCR. In the table there are 100,000 to 150,000 clones, 17% of which are singletons. This receptor was obtained from a man aged 18 to 30 with type 1 diabetes. The J gene is TRBJ1-1, the V gene TRBV2; D is undetermined. Sequenced material: central memory CD4+ T cells from blood. CDR3 sequence (DNA): TGTGCCAGCAGTGAGGCACTGAACACTGAAGCTTTCTTT. It yields the protein CASSEALNTEAFF.